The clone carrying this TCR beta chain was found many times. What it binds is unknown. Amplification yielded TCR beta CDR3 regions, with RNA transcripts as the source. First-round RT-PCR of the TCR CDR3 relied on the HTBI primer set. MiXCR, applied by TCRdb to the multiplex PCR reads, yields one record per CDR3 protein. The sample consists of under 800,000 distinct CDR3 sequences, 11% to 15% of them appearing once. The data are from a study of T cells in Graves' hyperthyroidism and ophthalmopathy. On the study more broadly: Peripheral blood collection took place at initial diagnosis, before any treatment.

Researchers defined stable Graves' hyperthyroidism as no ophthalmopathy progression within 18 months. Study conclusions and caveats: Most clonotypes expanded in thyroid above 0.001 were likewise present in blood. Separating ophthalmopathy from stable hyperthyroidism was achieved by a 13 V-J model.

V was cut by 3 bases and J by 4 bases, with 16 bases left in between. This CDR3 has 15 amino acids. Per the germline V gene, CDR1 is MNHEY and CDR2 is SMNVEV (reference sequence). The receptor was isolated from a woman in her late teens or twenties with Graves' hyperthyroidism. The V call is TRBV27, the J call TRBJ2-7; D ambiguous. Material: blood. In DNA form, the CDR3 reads TGTGCCAGCAGTTTGGGGAAGGCGCCAATTTACGAGCAGTACTTC. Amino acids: CASSLGKAPIYEQYF.